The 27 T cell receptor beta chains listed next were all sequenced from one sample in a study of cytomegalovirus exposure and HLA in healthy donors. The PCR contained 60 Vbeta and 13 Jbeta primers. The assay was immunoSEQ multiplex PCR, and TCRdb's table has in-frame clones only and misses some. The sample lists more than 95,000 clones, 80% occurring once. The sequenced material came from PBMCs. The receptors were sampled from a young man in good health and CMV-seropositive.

CDR3: CASTLSPAYEQYF. CDR3 nucleotide sequence: TGTGCCAGCACCCTCTCCCCAGCCTACGAGCAGTACTTC. The chain uses TRBV6-5 and TRBJ2-7; D remains unclear. Trimming removed 7 bases from V and 2 bases from J, with 12 bases in between. Germline CDR1 reads MNHEY; CDR2 reads SVGAGI. CDR3 size: 13 residues.

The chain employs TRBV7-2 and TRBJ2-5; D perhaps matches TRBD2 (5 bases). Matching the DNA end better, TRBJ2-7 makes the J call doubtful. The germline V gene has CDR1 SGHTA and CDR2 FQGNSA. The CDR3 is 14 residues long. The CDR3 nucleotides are TGTGCCAGCAGCTTAGCCGGGGTACCCTACGAGCAGTACTTC. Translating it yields CASSLAGVPYEQYF.

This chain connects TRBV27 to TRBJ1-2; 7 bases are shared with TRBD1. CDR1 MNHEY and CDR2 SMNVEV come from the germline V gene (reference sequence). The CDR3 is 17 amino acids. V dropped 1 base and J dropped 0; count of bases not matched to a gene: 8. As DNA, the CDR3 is TGTGCCAGCAGTTTATATGGAGGACAGGACACTAACTATGGCTACACCTTC. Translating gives CASSLYGGQDTNYGYTF.

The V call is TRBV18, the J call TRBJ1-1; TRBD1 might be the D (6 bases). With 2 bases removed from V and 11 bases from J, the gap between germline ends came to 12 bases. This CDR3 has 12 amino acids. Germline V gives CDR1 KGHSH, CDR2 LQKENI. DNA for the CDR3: TGTGCCAGCTCACCAATTAACAGGGTGGCTTTCTTT. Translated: CASSPINRVAFF.

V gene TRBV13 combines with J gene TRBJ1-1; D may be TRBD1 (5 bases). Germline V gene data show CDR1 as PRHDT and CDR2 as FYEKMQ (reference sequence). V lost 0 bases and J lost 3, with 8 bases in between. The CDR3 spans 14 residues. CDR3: CASSLGQADTEAFF. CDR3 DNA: TGTGCCAGCAGCTTAGGACAGGCGGACACTGAAGCTTTCTTT. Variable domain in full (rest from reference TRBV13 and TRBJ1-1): AAGVIQSPRHLIKEKRETATLKCYPIPRHDTVYWYQQGPGQDPQFLISFYEKMQSDKGSIPDRFSAQQFSDYHSELNMSSLELGDSALYFCASSLGQADTEAFFGQGTRLTVV.

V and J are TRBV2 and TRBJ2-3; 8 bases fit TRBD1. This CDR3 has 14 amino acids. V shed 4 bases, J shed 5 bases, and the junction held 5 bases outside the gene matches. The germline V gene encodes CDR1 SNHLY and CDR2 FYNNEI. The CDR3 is CASSGDRSRDTQYF. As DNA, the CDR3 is TGTGCCAGCAGTGGGGACAGGTCAAGAGATACGCAGTATTTT.

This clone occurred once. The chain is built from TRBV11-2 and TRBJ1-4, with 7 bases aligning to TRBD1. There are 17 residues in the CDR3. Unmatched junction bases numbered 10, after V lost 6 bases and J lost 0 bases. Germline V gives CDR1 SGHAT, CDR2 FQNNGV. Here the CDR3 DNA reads TGTGCCAGCAGTTCCGACAGGGAATTCTCAACTAATGAAAAACTGTTTTTT. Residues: CASSSDREFSTNEKLFF.

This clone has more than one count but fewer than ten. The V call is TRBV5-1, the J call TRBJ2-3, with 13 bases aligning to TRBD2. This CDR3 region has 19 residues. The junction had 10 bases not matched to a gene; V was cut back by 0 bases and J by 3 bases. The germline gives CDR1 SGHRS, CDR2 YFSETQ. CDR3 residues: CASSLDAGTSGILTDTQYF. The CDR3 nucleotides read TGCGCCAGCAGCTTGGACGCTGGGACTAGCGGGATCTTGACAGATACGCAGTATTTT.

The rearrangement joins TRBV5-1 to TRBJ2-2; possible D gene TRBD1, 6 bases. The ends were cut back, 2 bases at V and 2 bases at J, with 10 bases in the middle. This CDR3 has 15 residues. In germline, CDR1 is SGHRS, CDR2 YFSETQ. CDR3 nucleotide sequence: TGCGCCAGCAGCTTCAACAGGGACAACACCGGGGAGCTGTTTTTT. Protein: CASSFNRDNTGELFF.

The CDR3 DNA reads as TGTGCCAGCAGTGGAACTGAGACTTTCTTTCAAGAGACCCAGTACTTC. This codes for CASSGTETFFQETQYF. V is TRBV6-1 and J is TRBJ2-5; D remains ambiguous. The V end was cut by 4 bases, the J end by 2 bases, with 17 bases between. This CDR3 region has 16 residues. Germline V gene sequence: CDR1 MNHNS, CDR2 SASEGT.

The CDR3 sequence: CASSLIGTGYEQYF. The CDR3 DNA reads as TGTGCCAGCAGCTTGATCGGTACCGGCTACGAGCAGTACTTC. The chain couples TRBV5-6 to TRBJ2-7; no clear D gene. There are 14 residues in the CDR3. Trimming took 1 base from V and 3 from J, leaving 11 bases between them. Germline V gives CDR1 SGHDT, CDR2 YYEEEE.

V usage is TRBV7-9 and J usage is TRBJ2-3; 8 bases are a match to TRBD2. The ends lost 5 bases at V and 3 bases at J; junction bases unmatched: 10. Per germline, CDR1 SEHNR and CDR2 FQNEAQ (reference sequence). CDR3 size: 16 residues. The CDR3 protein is CASSRSGGVGTDTQYF. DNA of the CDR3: TGTGCCAGCAGCAGATCCGGGGGGGTGGGTACAGATACGCAGTATTTT.

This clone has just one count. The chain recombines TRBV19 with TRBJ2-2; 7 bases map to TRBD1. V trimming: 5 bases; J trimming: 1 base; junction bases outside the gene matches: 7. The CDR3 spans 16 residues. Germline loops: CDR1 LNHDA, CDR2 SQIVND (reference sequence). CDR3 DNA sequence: TGTGCCAGTAGTGCGCTTGGACAGGTGAACACCGGGGAGCTGTTTTTT. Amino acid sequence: CASSALGQVNTGELFF.

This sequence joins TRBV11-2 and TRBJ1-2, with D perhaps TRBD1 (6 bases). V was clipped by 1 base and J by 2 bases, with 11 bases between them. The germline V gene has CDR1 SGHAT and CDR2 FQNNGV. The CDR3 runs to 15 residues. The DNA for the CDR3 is TGTGCCAGCAGCTTAGGACCGGACAGCAACTATGGCTACACCTTC. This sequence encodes CASSLGPDSNYGYTF.

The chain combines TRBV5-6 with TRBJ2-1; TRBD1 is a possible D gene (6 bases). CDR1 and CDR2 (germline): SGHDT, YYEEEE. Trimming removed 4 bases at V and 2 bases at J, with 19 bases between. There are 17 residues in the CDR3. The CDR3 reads CASSAYYRVSAYNEQFF. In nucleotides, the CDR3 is TGTGCCAGCAGCGCTTATTACAGGGTCTCTGCCTACAATGAGCAGTTCTTC.

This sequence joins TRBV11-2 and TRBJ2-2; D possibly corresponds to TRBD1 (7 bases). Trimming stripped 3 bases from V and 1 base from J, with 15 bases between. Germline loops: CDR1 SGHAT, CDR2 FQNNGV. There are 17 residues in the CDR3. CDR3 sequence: CASSFPGGTENTGELFF. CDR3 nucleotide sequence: TGTGCCAGCAGCTTCCCGGGCGGGACAGAGAACACCGGGGAGCTGTTTTTT.

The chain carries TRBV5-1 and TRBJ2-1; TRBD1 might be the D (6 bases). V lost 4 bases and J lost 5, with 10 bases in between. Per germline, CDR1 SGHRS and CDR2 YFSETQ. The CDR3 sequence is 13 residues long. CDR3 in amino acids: CASSPGHNNEQFF. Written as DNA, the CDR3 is TGCGCCAGCAGCCCGGGACATAACAATGAGCAGTTCTTC.

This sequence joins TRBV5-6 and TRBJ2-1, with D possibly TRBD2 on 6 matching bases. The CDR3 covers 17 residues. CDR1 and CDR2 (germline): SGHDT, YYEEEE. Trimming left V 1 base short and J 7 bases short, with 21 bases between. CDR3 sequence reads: CASSLFTSRYYPNEQFF. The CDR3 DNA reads TGTGCCAGCAGCTTGTTTACTAGCAGATACTACCCTAATGAGCAGTTCTTC.

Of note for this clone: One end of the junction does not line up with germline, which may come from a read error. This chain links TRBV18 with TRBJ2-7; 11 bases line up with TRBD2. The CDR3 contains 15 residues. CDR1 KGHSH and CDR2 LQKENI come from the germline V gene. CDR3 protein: CASSPGGLAAQPLDF. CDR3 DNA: TGTGCCAGCTCACCGGGGGGACTAGCGGCTCAACCCCTGGACTTC. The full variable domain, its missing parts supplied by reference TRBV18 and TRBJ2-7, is NAGVMQNPRHLVRRRGQEARLRCSPMKGHSHVYWYRQLPEEGLKFMVYLQKENIIDESGMPKERFSAEFPKEGPSILRIQQVVRGDSAAYFCASSPGGLAAQPLDFGPGTRLTVT.

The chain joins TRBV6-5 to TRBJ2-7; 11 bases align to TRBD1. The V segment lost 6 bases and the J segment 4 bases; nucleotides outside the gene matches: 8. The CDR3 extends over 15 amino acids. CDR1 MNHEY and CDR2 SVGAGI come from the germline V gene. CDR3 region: CASRTGQGAAYEQYF. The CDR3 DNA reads TGTGCCAGCAGAACAGGACAGGGGGCTGCGTACGAGCAGTACTTC.

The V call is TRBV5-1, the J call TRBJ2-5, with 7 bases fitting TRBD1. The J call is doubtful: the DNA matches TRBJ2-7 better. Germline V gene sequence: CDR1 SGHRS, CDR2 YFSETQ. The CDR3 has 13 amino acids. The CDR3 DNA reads TGCGCCAGCAGCTGGGACAGATCCTACGAGCAGTACTTC. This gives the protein CASSWDRSYEQYF.

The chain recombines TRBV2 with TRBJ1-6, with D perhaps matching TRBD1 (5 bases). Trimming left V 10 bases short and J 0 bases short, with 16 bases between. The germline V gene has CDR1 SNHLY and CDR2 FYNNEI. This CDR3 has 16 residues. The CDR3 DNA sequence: TGTGCCACCTCCCGGGACTCGAGCTCCTATAATTCACCCCTCCACTTT. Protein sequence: CATSRDSSSYNSPLHF. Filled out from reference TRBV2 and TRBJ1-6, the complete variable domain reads EPEVTQTPSHQVTQMGQEVILRCVPISNHLYFYWYRQILGQKVEFLVSFYNNEISEKSEIFDDQFSVERPDGSNFTLKIRSTKLEDSAMYFCATSRDSSSYNSPLHFGNGTRLTVT.

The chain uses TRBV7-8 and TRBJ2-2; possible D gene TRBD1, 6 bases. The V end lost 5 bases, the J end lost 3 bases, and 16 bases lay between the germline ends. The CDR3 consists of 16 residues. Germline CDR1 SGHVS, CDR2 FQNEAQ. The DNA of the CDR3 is TGTGCCAGCAGCCCTAGGACAGACCCGTACACCGGGGAGCTGTTTTTT. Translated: CASSPRTDPYTGELFF.

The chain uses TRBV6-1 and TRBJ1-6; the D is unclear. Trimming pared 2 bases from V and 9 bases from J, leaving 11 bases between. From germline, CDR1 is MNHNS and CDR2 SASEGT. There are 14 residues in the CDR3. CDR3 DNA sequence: TGTGCCAGCAGTGAAAGGCAGGCTCGTTCACCCCTCCACTTT. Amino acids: CASSERQARSPLHF.

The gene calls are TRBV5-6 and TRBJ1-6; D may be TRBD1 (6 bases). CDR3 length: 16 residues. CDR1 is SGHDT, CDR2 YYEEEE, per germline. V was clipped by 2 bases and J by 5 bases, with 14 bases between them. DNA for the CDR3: TGTGCCAGCAGCTTATGGGGGGGGCCAGATAATTCACCCCTCCACTTT. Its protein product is CASSLWGGPDNSPLHF.

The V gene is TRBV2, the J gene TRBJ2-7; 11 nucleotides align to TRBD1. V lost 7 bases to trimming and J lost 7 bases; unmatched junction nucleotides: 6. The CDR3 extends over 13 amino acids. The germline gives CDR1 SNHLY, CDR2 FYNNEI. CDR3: CASNPDRGREQYF. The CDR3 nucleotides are TGTGCCAGCAACCCGGACAGGGGGCGGGAGCAGTACTTC.

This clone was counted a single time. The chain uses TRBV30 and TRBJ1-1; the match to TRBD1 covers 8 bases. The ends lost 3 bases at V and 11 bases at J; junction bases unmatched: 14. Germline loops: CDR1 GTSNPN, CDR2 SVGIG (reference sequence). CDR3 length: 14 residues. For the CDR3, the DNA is TGTGCCTGGAGCGTACCGGGACAGGCCTTTGGGGCTTTCTTT. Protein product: CAWSVPGQAFGAFF. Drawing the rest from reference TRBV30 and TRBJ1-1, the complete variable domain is SQTIHQWPATLVQPVGSPLSLECTVEGTSNPNLYWYRQAAGRGLQLLFYSVGIGQISSEVPQNLSASRPQDRQFILSSKKLLLSDSGFYLCAWSVPGQAFGAFFGQGTRLTVV.